These T cell receptor beta chains were read from a single sample in a study of T cell changes during pregnancy in multiple sclerosis. TCRdb keeps only in-frame clones here, not all; method: immunoSEQ multiplex PCR. Of 15,000 or so clones listed, around 85% are singletons. The sample consisted of CD8+ T cells from peripheral blood mononuclear cells, taken in the first trimester of pregnancy. The receptors shown here come from a female donor with multiple sclerosis, enrolled in a pregnancy study. The CDR3 runs from the conserved cysteine through the conserved F or W. Fields, in order: V gene, clone size, D gene, J gene, CDR3 DNA, CDR3 protein. The D gene is left open where the match is weak. Rows may omit the clone size; those that give it use once, few, many or a size class.

V gene: TRBV4-1; clone size: .; D gene: TRBD1; J gene: TRBJ2-6; CDR3 DNA: TGCGCCAGCAGCCTGACAGGGAGTTCCTCTGGGGCCAACGTCCTGACTTTC; CDR3 protein: CASSLTGSSSGANVLTF
V gene: TRBV6-5; clone size: .; D gene: TRBD1; J gene: TRBJ2-1; CDR3 DNA: TGTGCCAGCAGTTACGGGACAGTTTACAATGAGCAGTTCTTC; CDR3 protein: CASSYGTVYNEQFF
V gene: TRBV14; clone size: .; D gene: .; J gene: TRBJ1-1; CDR3 DNA: TGTGCCAGCAGCCAAGAAACACCGAACACTGAAGCTTTCTTT; CDR3 protein: CASSQETPNTEAFF
V gene: TRBV19; clone size: .; D gene: TRBD2; J gene: TRBJ2-7; CDR3 DNA: TGTGCCAGTAGTATACGACTAGCGGGGTTCTACGAGCAGTACTTC; CDR3 protein: CASSIRLAGFYEQYF
V gene: TRBV4-1; clone size: .; D gene: TRBD2; J gene: TRBJ2-7; CDR3 DNA: TGCGCCAGCAGCCAAGCGGGGGGTCCCTACGAGCAGTACTTC; CDR3 protein: CASSQAGGPYEQYF
V gene: TRBV7-6; clone size: once; D gene: TRBD2; J gene: TRBJ2-3; CDR3 DNA: TGTGCCAGCAGCCAAAAAGCGGGAGGGGTCACAGATACGCAGTATTTT; CDR3 protein: CASSQKAGGVTDTQYF
V gene: TRBV27; clone size: .; D gene: .; J gene: TRBJ1-4; CDR3 DNA: TGTGCCAGCAGTTTATTCGCGAGGTCTAATGAAAAACTGTTTTTT; CDR3 protein: CASSLFARSNEKLFF
V gene: TRBV6-4; clone size: .; D gene: .; J gene: TRBJ2-3; CDR3 DNA: TGTGCCAGCAGTGACACCCAGGGCGGCACAGATACGCAGTATTTT; CDR3 protein: CASSDTQGGTDTQYF
V gene: TRBV5-1; clone size: .; D gene: .; J gene: TRBJ1-5; CDR3 DNA: TGCGCCAGCAGCTTGACAGGGATCAATCAGCCCCAGCATTTT; CDR3 protein: CASSLTGINQPQHF
V gene: TRBV6-5; clone size: .; D gene: .; J gene: TRBJ1-1; CDR3 DNA: TGTGCCAGCAGTTCACAACAGGCGTGGGGCACTGAAGCTTTCTTT; CDR3 protein: CASSSQQAWGTEAFF
V gene: TRBV7-2; clone size: .; D gene: TRBD2; J gene: TRBJ2-3; CDR3 DNA: TGTGCCAGCAGCTTAGGACTAGCGGGGGGCGTGGGCACAGATACGCAGTATTTT; CDR3 protein: CASSLGLAGGVGTDTQYF
V gene: TRBV13; clone size: .; D gene: .; J gene: TRBJ2-5; CDR3 DNA: TGTGCCAGCAGCCACCGGGACACTGGAGTGGTGGAGCAGTACTTC; CDR3 protein: CASSHRDTGVVEQYF